This T cell receptor (beta chain) was profiled in a study of blood T cell repertoires in COVID-19. In the study overall: Acute-phase and convalescent COVID-19 samples originated in the United States, Italy and Spain. Sources were T cells, B-cell-depleted T cells, or PBMCs; the material itself was cDNA or gDNA.

The CDR3 covers 15 residues. From germline, CDR1 is KGHSH and CDR2 LQKENI. J gave up 11 bases and V 1 base, and 11 bases lay outside the gene matches. How the authors handled the data: Nucleated cell number was recorded as an estimate derived from reference gene primer amplification. Repertoires were generated with immunoSEQ multiplex PCR, while TCRdb's copy carries only in-frame clones and drops some. V, J and clone size derive from that table, while D and trimming were established from the DNA sequence. The sample consists of about 50,000 clones, about nine tenths of them appearing once. The sequenced sample was peripheral blood. This rearrangement joins TRBV18 to TRBJ2-1, with 7 bases aligning to TRBD1. This clonotype was sampled from an elderly woman with COVID-19, enrolled during active disease. The chain's CDR3 is CASSPLGDSTMKQFF. In DNA, the CDR3 is TGTGCCAGCTCACCACTTGGGGACAGCACAATGAAGCAGTTCTTC.